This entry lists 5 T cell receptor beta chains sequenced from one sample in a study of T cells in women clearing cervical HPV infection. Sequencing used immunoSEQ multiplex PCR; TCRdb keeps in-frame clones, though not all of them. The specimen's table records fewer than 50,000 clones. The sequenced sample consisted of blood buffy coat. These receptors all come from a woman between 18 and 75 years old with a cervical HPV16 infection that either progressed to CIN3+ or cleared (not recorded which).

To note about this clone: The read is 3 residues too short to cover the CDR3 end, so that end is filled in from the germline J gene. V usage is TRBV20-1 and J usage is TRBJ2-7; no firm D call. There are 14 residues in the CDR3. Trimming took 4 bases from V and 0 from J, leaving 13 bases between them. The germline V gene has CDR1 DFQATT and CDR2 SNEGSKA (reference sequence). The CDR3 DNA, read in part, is TGCAGTGCTAAGACTTTAGTAAGCTCCTACGAG. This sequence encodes CSAKTLVSSYE. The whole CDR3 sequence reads CSAKTLVSSYEQYF.

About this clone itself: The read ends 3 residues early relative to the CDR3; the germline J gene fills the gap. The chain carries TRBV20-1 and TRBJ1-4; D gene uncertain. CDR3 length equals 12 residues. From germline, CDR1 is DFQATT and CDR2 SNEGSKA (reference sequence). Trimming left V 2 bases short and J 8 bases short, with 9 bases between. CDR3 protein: CSARRGGEKLFF. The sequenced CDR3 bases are TGCAGTGCTAGACGGGGTGGCGAAAAA.

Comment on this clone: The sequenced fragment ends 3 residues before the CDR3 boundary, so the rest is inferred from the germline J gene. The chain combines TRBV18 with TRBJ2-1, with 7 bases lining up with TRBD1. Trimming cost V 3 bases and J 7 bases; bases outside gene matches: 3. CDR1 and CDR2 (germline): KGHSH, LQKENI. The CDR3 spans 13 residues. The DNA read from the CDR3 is TGTGCCAGCTCACCGACAGGGTATAATGAG. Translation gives CASSPTGYNE. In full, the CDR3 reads CASSPTGYNEQFF.

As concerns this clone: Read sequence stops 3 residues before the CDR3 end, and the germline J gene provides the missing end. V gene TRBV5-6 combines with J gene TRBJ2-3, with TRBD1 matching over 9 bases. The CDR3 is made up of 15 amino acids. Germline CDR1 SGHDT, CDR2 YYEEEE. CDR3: CASSMDRGGEETQYF. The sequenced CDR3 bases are TGTGCCAGCAGCATGGACAGGGGTGGGGAAGAGACG. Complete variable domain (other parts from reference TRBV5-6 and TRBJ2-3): DAGVTQSPTHLIKTRGQQVTLRCSPKSGHDTVSWYQQALGQGPQFIFQYYEEEERQRGNFPDRFSGHQFPNYSSELNVNALLLGDSALYLCASSMDRGGEETQYFGPGTRLTVL.

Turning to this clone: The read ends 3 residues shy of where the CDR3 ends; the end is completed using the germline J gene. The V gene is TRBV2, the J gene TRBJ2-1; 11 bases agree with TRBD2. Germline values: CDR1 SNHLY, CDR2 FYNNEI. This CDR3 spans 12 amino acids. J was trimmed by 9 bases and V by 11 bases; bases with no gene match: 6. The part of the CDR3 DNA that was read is TGTGCCCGAGGACTAGCGGGCATTGAG. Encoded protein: CARGLAGIE. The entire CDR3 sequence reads CARGLAGIEQFF.